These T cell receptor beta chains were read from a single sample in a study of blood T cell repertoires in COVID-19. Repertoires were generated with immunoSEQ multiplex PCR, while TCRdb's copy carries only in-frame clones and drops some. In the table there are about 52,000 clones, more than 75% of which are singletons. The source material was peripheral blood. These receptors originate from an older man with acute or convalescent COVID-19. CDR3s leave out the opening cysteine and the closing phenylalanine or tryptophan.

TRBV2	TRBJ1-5	ASRQQAGTGGRQPQH
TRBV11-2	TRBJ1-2	ASSQGGGYT
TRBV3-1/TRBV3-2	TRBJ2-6	ASSRTGVNSGANVLT
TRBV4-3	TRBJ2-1	ASSRRSMRQGQNEQF
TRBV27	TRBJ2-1	ASSSLASRRNEQF
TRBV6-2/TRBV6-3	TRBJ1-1	ASSYVGANTEAF
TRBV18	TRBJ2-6	ASSPAGSLGANVLT
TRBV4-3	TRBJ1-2	ASSHYKIIRGPYGYT
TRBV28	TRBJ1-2	ASSFADYGYT
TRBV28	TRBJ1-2	ASRSGQAYGYT
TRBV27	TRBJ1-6	ASSYSGDSPLH
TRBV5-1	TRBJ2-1	ASSFGNRVLFGEQF
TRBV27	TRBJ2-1	ASGTSGSNNEQF
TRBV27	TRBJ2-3	ASSTRQNLDTQY
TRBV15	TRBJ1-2	ATSRDASVYGYT
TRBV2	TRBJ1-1	ASSERDITAF
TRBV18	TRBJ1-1	ASSPSRTGEAF
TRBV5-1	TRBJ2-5	ASSSLSGQETQY
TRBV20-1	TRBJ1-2	SVDSYGYT
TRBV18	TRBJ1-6	ASSPGGDSPLH
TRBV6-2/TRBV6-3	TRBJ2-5	ASSSYSGRAGETQY
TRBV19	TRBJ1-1	ASSPYDRGMNTEAF
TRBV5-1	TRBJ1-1	ASSFRGLNTEAF
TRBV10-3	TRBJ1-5	AIGRDSNQPQH
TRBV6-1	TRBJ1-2	ASSDQGTGREGYT
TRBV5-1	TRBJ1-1	ASKAPGQGNTEAF
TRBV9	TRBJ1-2	ASRQTGDYGYT
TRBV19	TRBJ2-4	ASSSVELAGGRGNIQY
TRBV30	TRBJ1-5	AWNAVGSNQPQH
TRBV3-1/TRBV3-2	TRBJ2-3	ASSQRNTQY
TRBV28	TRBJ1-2	ASSLGHLYGYT
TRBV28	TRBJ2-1	ASRLAGTRNEQF
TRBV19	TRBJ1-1	ASSRGQLNTEAF
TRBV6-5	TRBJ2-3	ASIQSYGVPDTQY
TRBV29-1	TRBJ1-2	SVDGPINYGYT
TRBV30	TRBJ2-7	ASSTSGYEQY
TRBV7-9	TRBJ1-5	ASSRTGAAQH
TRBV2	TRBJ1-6	ASKRDNSPLH
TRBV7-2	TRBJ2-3	ASSLQRDTQY
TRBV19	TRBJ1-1	ASKKRAEGEAF
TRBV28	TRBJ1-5	ASSFGGLNQPQH
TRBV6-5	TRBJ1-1	ASSWTGNGNTEAF
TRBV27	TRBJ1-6	ASSLTGVNSPLH
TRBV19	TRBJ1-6	ASRRGTSPLH
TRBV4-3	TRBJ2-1	ASSRGVVRGEQF
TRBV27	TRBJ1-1	ASSADRETEAF
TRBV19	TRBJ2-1	ASSNPHRGSSYNEQF
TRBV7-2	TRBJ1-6	ASSLLGQVNSPLH
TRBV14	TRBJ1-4	ASSQASGENWEKLF
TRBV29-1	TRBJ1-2	SVKLGDGYT
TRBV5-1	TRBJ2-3	ASSPTGSGDTQY
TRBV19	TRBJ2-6	ASSRGQGASGANVLT
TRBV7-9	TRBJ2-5	ASRVGEYQETQY